The 13 T cell receptor beta chains below all came from one sample that was sequenced in a study of CD8+ T cells in alopecia areata. TCR sequencing used cDNA made by reverse transcription of extracted RNA. Libraries were prepared by immunoSEQ multiplex PCR; TCRdb keeps only in-frame clonotypes and omits some of them. The data contain hundreds of thousands of clones, 58% of them singletons. The sample's treatment: oral pan-JAK inhibitor, 5-10 mg twice daily. The material sequenced was CD4+ T cells sorted from blood, taken at week 24, from a patient treated with tofacitinib. The receptor source for this set is a human donor with alopecia areata.

The chain couples TRBV9 to TRBJ1-5; TRBD1 agrees at 7 bases. From germline, CDR1 is SGDLS and CDR2 YYNGEE. Unmatched junction bases numbered 5, after V lost 0 bases and J lost 5 bases. The CDR3 is 15 amino acids. The CDR3 region is CASSVGQGGYQPQHF. DNA of the CDR3: TGTGCCAGCAGCGTAGGGCAGGGGGGCTATCAGCCCCAGCATTTT.

The J gene is TRBJ1-1, the V gene TRBV4-3; perhaps TRBD1 as D (5 bases). Trimming cost V 5 bases and J 6 bases, with 19 bases left between them. Per germline, CDR1 LGHNA and CDR2 YSLEER. This CDR3 spans 15 amino acids. The CDR3 DNA reads TGCGCCAGCAGCTCAAATGGGGCAGGGCGCGCTGAAGCTTTCTTT. This encodes CASSSNGAGRAEAFF.

This clone was detected only a few times. The chain recombines TRBV23-1 with TRBJ1-1; D ambiguous. TRBV23-1 is annotated as an ORF whose role is uncertain. This CDR3 has 14 residues. Trimming pared 3 bases from V and 4 bases from J, leaving 12 bases between. The CDR3 DNA reads TGCGCCAGCAGTCACCACCCGGAGGGCACTGAAGCTTTCTTT. Its protein is CASSHHPEGTEAFF.

This clone came up many times. This chain joins TRBV2 and TRBJ2-2; the match to TRBD1 covers 7 bases. This CDR3 comprises 15 residues. Germline V gene data show CDR1 as SNHLY and CDR2 as FYNNEI. The ends lost 7 bases at V and 1 base at J; junction bases unmatched: 6. Here the CDR3 reads CASNDRVGNTGELFF. In DNA, the CDR3 is TGTGCCAGCAACGACAGGGTGGGGAACACCGGGGAGCTGTTTTTT.

This clone was seen more than once but under ten times. This rearrangement joins TRBV9 to TRBJ2-1; D may be TRBD1 or TRBD2 (5 bases each). This CDR3 contains 17 residues. Trimming took off 0 bases at V and 3 bases at J, with 16 bases between the two ends. Germline CDR1 is SGDLS and CDR2 is YYNGEE. CDR3 DNA: TGTGCCAGCAGCGTAGAAGGCAGGGTCGGGGTCTACAATGAGCAGTTCTTC. Protein sequence: CASSVEGRVGVYNEQFF.

In its sample, this clone was seen a few times. The chain couples TRBV5-1 to TRBJ1-1; D gene unclear. Germline CDR1 and CDR2: SGHRS and YFSETQ. Trimming took 4 bases from V and 4 from J, leaving 11 bases between them. The CDR3 extends over 13 amino acids. CDR3 DNA sequence: TGCGCCAGCAGCCAGGAAGTTGGCACTGAAGCTTTCTTT. Its protein product is CASSQEVGTEAFF.

The gene calls are TRBV6-1 and TRBJ1-2; TRBD1 is a possible D gene (6 bases). Trimming took 7 bases from V and 3 from J, leaving 12 bases between them. The CDR3 sequence is 13 residues long. The germline CDR1 and CDR2 sequences are MNHNS and SASEGT. This CDR3 is CASMGAWDYGYTF. Here the CDR3 DNA reads TGTGCCAGCATGGGGGCGTGGGACTATGGCTACACCTTC.

The chain has TRBV18 and TRBJ2-5; D may match TRBD1 or TRBD2 (5 bases each). Deletions cut 0 bases from V and 5 bases from J, with 16 bases between. CDR1 is KGHSH and CDR2 is LQKENI in the germline V gene. The CDR3 extends over 16 amino acids. CDR3 in DNA: TGTGCCAGCTCACCACCAGACGTGGGGGTTGGGGAGACCCAGTACTTC. Protein: CASSPPDVGVGETQYF.

The V and J genes are TRBV29-1 and TRBJ2-7; D is unresolved. Germline V lookup: CDR1 SQVTM, CDR2 ANQGSEA. Trimming removed 5 bases at V and 6 bases at J, with 11 bases between. This CDR3 has 11 amino acids. CDR3 residues: CSVRDKGEQYF. The DNA for the CDR3 is TGCAGCGTTCGCGATAAGGGCGAGCAGTACTTC.

This rearrangement joins TRBV2 to TRBJ1-5; tentative D call: TRBD1 (6 bases). The length of the CDR3 is 14 residues. V lost 3 bases and J 7 bases, leaving 13 bases between the germline ends. Germline V gene data show CDR1 as SNHLY and CDR2 as FYNNEI. CDR3 loop: CASSESSGVQPQHF. CDR3 DNA sequence: TGTGCCAGCAGTGAGTCGTCAGGGGTCCAGCCCCAGCATTTT. The whole variable domain, remainder taken from reference TRBV2 and TRBJ1-5, is EPEVTQTPSHQVTQMGQEVILRCVPISNHLYFYWYRQILGQKVEFLVSFYNNEISEKSEIFDDQFSVERPDGSNFTLKIRSTKLEDSAMYFCASSESSGVQPQHFGDGTRLSIL.

This clone has only a few counts. The genes are TRBV29-1 and TRBJ2-7; D tentatively reads TRBD1 or TRBD2 (6 bases each). The CDR3 is 12 residues long. Germline V lookup: CDR1 SQVTM, CDR2 ANQGSEA. Between the trimmed V and J ends, which lost 7 bases and 6 bases, there was a span of 16 bases. The CDR3 bases are TGCAGCGGAAAAGAGGGGGGAGTCGAGCAGTACTTC. Translating it yields CSGKEGGVEQYF.

This clone has only a few counts. The J gene is TRBJ1-2, the V gene TRBV28; D remains ambiguous. This CDR3 has 14 residues. CDR1 is MDHEN, CDR2 SYDVKM, per germline. V was trimmed by 3 bases and J by 6 bases, leaving 14 bases between them. The CDR3 is CASSLAPGRNGYTF. The DNA of the CDR3 is TGTGCCAGCAGTTTGGCACCGGGGAGGAATGGCTACACCTTC.

V is TRBV29-1 and J is TRBJ2-1; possible D gene TRBD2, 6 bases. V was pared by 7 bases and J by 9 bases, with 10 bases between. CDR1 SQVTM and CDR2 ANQGSEA come from the germline V gene. The CDR3 covers 10 residues. CDR3 amino acids: CSAGDFEQFF. The CDR3 region has the DNA TGCAGCGCGGGGGACTTTGAGCAGTTCTTC.